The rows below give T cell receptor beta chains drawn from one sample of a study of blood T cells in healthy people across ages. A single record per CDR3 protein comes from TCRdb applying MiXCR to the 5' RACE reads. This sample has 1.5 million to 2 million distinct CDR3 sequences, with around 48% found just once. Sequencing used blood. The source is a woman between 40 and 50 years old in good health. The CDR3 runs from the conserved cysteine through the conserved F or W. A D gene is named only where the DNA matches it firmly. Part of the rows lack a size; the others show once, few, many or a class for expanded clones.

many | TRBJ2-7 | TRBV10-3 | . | CAISPGHSYEQYF | TGTGCCATCAGCCCGGGACACTCCTACGAGCAGTACTTC
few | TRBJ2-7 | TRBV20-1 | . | CSAPQPWGSGEQYF | TGCAGTGCTCCTCAACCCTGGGGGTCGGGCGAGCAGTACTTC
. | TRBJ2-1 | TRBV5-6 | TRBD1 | CASSRPGTGGDNEQFF | TGTGCCAGCAGCCGTCCCGGGACAGGGGGGGACAATGAGCAGTTCTTC
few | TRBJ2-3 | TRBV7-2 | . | CASSLVGISPDTQYF | TGTGCCAGCAGCTTAGTTGGGATTTCACCAGATACGCAGTATTTT
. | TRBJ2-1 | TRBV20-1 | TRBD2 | CSARGAVVAGGHGVFF | TGCAGTGCTAGAGGGGCGGTGGTAGCGGGGGGACATGGCGTGTTCTTC
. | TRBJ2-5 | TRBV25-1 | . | CASSEFVEAETQYF | TGTGCCAGCAGTGAATTCGTAGAGGCGGAGACCCAGTACTTC
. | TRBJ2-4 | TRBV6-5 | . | CASSQQGPIQYF | TGTGCCAGCAGTCAACAGGGTCCCATTCAGTACTTC
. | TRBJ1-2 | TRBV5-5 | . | CASSFPAVNYGYTF | TGTGCCAGCAGCTTTCCCGCGGTTAACTATGGCTACACCTTC
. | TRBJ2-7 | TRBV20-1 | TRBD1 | CSAGETGSNEQYF | TGCAGTGCTGGGGAGACAGGGTCGAATGAGCAGTACTTC
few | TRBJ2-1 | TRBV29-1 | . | CSVGRGEYNEQFF | TGCAGCGTTGGGAGGGGGGAATACAATGAGCAGTTCTTC
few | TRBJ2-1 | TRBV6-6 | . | CASSPWGGADNEQFF | TGTGCCAGCAGCCCCTGGGGGGGGGCGGACAATGAGCAGTTCTTC
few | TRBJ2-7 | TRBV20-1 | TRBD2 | CSARNERGAYEQYF | TGCAGTGCTAGAAACGAGCGGGGGGCCTACGAGCAGTACTTC
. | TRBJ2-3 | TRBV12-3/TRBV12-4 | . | CASSLAGLGRNTDTQYF | TGTGCCAGCAGTTTAGCAGGGTTGGGAAGAAACACAGATACGCAGTATTTT
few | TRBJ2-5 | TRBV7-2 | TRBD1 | CASTQDRGETQYF | TGTGCCAGCACCCAAGACAGGGGCGAGACCCAGTACTTC
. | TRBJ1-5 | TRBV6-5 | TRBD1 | CASSQPPQGAGQPQHF | TGTGCCAGCAGCCAACCACCCCAGGGGGCCGGTCAGCCCCAGCATTTT
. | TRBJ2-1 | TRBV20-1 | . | CSARDHAVETYNEQFF | TGCAGTGCTAGAGATCATGCGGTGGAAACCTACAATGAGCAGTTCTTC
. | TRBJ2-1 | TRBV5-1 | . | CASSPDTSYNEQFF | TGCGCCAGCAGCCCCGACACCTCCTACAATGAGCAGTTCTTC
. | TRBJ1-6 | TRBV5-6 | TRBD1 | CASSFPGTGDNSPLHF | TGTGCCAGCAGCTTCCCCGGGACAGGGGATAATTCACCCCTCCACTTT
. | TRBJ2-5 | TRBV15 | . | CATSGKTDSPRETQYF | TGTGCCACCAGCGGCAAGACGGACAGCCCGCGAGAGACCCAGTACTTC
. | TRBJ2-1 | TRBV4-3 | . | CASSQGTDARWGEQFF | TGCGCCAGCAGCCAAGGCACAGACGCACGTTGGGGTGAGCAGTTCTTC
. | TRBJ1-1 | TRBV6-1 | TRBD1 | CASSEKTGTIHTEAFF | TGTGCCAGCAGTGAAAAGACAGGGACGATTCACACTGAAGCTTTCTTT
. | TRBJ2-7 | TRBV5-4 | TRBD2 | CASSSSGVRLREQYF | TGTGCCAGCAGCTCTAGCGGTGTACGCTTACGCGAGCAGTACTTC
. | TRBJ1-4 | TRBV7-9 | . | CASSEGTQNEKLFF | TGTGCCAGCAGCGAGGGGACCCAAAATGAAAAACTGTTTTTT
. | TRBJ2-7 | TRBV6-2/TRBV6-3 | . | CASWGLGEQYF | TGTGCCAGCTGGGGCCTCGGCGAGCAGTACTTC
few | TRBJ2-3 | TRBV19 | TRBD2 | CASSIMASGGTDTQYF | TGTGCCAGTAGTATAATGGCTAGCGGGGGCACAGATACGCAGTATTTT
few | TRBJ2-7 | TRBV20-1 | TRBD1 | CSARRQGAIYEQYF | TGCAGTGCTAGACGCCAGGGGGCGATCTACGAGCAGTACTTC
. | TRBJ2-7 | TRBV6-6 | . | CASSYSVSASYEQYF | TGTGCCAGCAGTTACTCAGTCTCCGCCAGCTACGAGCAGTACTTC
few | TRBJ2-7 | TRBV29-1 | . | CSVRGTVTYEQYF | TGCAGCGTTAGGGGGACGGTTACCTACGAGCAGTACTTC
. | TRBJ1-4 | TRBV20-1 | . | CSARRSGLGEKLFF | TGCAGTGCTAGGAGGAGTGGGCTCGGGGAAAAACTGTTTTTT
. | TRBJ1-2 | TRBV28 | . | CASSTLLGGVLYGYTF | TGTGCCAGCAGTACCCTCCTCGGGGGGGTTCTCTATGGCTACACCTTC
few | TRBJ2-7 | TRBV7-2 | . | CASTLGSGIDEQYF | TGTGCCAGCACCTTAGGGTCAGGGATCGACGAGCAGTACTTC
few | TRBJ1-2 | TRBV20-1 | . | CSASPGFASGYTF | TGCAGTGCTAGTCCGGGATTTGCGTCCGGCTACACCTTC
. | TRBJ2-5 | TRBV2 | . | CASSDRTNAETQYF | TGTGCCAGCAGTGATCGAACCAACGCGGAGACCCAGTACTTC
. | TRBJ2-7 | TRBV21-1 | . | CAPEPSRGRNPRSYEQYF | TGTGCCCCCGAACCCAGCAGGGGAAGAAACCCGAGATCGTACGAGCAGTACTTC
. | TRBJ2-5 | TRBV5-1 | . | CASSTPGMETQYF | TGCGCCAGCAGCACCCCGGGGATGGAGACCCAGTACTTC
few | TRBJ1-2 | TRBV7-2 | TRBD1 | CASSRGGGGGYGYTF | TGTGCCAGCAGCCGAGGGGGAGGGGGCGGATATGGCTACACCTTC
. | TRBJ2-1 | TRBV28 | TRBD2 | CASRPSGGNYNEQFF | TGTGCCAGCAGGCCTAGCGGGGGGAACTACAATGAGCAGTTCTTC
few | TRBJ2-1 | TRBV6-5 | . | CASSYSSVAEGETQFF | TGTGCCAGCAGTTACTCGAGTGTGGCAGAGGGAGAGACCCAGTTCTTC
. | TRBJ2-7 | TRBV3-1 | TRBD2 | CASSQLAGAYNEQYF | TGTGCCAGCAGCCAACTAGCGGGGGCTTACAATGAGCAGTACTTC
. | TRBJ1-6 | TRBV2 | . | CASTLGDRYNSPLHF | TGTGCCAGCACCCTTGGGGATCGGTATAATTCACCCCTCCACTTT
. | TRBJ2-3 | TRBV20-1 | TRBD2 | CSAQPAAGGQDTQYF | TGCAGTGCTCAGCCAGCAGCGGGGGGGCAAGATACGCAGTATTTT
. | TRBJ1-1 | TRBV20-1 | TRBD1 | CSASRPTGVGTEAFF | TGCAGTGCTAGTCGCCCAACAGGGGTAGGCACTGAAGCTTTCTTT
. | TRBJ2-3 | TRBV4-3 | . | CASSQEALRGGIDTQYF | TGCGCCAGCAGCCAAGAGGCCCTTCGTGGGGGGATAGATACGCAGTATTTT
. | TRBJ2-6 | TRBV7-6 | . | CASSRTGFSGANVLTF | TGTGCCAGCAGCCGGACGGGTTTCTCTGGGGCCAACGTCCTGACTTTC
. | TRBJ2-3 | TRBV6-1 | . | CASRGAGPSTDTQYF | TGTGCCAGCAGAGGGGCGGGACCTAGCACAGATACGCAGTATTTT
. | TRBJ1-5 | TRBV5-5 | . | CASSREVSNQPQHF | TGTGCCAGCAGCCGAGAAGTTAGCAATCAGCCCCAGCATTTT
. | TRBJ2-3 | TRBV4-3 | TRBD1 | CASSHGQGIADTQYF | TGCGCCAGCAGCCATGGACAGGGGATAGCAGATACGCAGTATTTT